The TCR beta chain described here comes from a study of T and B cells in COVID-19 patients. Background on the study: COVID-19 patients gave peripheral blood either during active infection or after recovery. Active-infection patients were older, median approximately 68 years, than recovered patients, median around 34 years.

Multiplex PCR with BIOMED2 TRB-A/B primer pools amplified TRB rearrangements. TCRdb re-called the multiplex PCR reads with MiXCR, one entry per CDR3 protein. The profile shows over 5,000 distinct CDR3 sequences, 25% to 30% of them singletons. Relative to its sample, this clonotype is medium-sized (0.01 to 0.1%). What it binds is unknown. Regarding the study as a whole: In COVID-19 patients, T cell receptor beta variable and joining gene use was reportedly strongly skewed. No sequencing was yet done of CD4+, regulatory or CD8+ subsets, or of SARS-CoV-2-responsive or tetramer+ sorted cells.

The CDR3 sequence is 15 residues long. Deletions cut 6 bases from V and 4 bases from J, with 17 bases between. Germline V gene lookup returns CDR1 LNHDA and CDR2 SQIVND (reference sequence). Each TRB amplification used roughly 250-550 ng of genomic DNA from blood. The sequence was obtained from a human donor with active COVID-19. The donor label of this sample is uncertain. The chain joins TRBV19 to TRBJ2-3; tentatively, D is TRBD2 (6 bases). What was sequenced was blood. CDR3: CASSSQSGAPDTQYF. CDR3 nucleotide sequence: TGTGCCAGTAGCTCCCAGTCGGGAGCGCCAGATACGCAGTATTTT.